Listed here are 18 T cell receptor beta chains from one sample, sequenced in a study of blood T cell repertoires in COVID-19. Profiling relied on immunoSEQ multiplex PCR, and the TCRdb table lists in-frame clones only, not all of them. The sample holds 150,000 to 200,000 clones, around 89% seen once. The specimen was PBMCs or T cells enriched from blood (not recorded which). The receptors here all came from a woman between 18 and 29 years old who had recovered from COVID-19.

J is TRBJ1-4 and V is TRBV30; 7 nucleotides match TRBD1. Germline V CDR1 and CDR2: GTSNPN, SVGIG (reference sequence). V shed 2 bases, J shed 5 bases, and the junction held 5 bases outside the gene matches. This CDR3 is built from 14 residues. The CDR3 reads CAWSTGTVNEKLFF. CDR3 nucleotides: TGTGCCTGGAGTACCGGGACAGTGAATGAAAAACTGTTTTTT. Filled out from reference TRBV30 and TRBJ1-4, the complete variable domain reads SQTIHQWPATLVQPVGSPLSLECTVEGTSNPNLYWYRQAAGRGLQLLFYSVGIGQISSEVPQNLSASRPQDRQFILSSKKLLLSDSGFYLCAWSTGTVNEKLFFGSGTQLSVL.

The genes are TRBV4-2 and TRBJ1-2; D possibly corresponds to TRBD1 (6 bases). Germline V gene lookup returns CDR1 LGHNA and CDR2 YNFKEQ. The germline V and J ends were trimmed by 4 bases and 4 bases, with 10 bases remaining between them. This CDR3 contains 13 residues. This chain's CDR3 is CASSRRGGYGYTF. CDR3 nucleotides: TGTGCCAGCAGCCGGAGGGGGGGCTATGGCTACACCTTC.

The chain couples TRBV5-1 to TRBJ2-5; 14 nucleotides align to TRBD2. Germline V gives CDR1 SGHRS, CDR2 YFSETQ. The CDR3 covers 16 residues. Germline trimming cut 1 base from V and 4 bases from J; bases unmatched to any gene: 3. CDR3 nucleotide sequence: TGCGCCAGCAGCTTGCGACTAGCGGGAGGGTTAGAGACCCAGTACTTC. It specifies CASSLRLAGGLETQYF.

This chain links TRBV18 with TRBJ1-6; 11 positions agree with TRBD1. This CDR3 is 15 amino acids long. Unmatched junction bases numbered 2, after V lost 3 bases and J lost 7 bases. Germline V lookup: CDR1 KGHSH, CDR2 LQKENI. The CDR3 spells CASSPGTGGNSPLHF. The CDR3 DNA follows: TGTGCCAGCTCACCGGGGACAGGGGGGAATTCACCCCTCCACTTT. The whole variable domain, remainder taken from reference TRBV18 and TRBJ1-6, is NAGVMQNPRHLVRRRGQEARLRCSPMKGHSHVYWYRQLPEEGLKFMVYLQKENIIDESGMPKERFSAEFPKEGPSILRIQQVVRGDSAAYFCASSPGTGGNSPLHFGNGTRLTVT.

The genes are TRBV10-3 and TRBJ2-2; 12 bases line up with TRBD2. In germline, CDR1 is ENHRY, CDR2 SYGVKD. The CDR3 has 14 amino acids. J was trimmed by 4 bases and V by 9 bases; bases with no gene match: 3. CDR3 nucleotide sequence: TGTGCCATGGGGGGACTAGCGGGCACCGGGGAGCTGTTTTTT. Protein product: CAMGGLAGTGELFF.

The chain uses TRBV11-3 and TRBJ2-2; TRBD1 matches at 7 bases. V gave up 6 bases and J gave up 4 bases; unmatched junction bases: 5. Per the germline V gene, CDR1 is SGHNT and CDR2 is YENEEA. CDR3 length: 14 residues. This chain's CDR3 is CASSPTGVTGELFF. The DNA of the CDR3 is TGTGCCAGCAGTCCAACAGGGGTCACCGGGGAGCTGTTTTTT.

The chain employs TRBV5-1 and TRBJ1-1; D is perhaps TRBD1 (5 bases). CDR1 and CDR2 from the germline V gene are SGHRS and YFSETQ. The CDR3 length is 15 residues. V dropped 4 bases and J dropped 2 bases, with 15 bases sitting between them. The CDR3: CASSVTGTINTEAFF. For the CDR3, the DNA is TGCGCCAGCAGCGTTACCGGGACTATCAACACTGAAGCTTTCTTT.

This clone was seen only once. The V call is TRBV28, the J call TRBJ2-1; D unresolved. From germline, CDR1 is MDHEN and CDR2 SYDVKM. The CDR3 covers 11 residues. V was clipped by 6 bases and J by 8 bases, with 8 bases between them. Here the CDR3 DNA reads TGTGCCAGCAGCCGCTCGGATGAGCAGTTCTTC. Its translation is CASSRSDEQFF.

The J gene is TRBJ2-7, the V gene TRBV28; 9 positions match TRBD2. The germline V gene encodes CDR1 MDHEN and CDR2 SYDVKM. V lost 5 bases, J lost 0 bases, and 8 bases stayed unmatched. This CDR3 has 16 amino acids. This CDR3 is CASSGTGTSSSYEQYF. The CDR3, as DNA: TGTGCCAGCAGTGGTACCGGGACTAGCTCCTCCTACGAGCAGTACTTC.

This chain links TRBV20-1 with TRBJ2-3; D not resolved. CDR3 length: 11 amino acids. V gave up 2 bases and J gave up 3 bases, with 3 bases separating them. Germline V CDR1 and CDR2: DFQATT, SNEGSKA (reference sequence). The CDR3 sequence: CSARITDTQYF. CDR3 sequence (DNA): TGCAGTGCTAGAATAACAGATACGCAGTATTTT.

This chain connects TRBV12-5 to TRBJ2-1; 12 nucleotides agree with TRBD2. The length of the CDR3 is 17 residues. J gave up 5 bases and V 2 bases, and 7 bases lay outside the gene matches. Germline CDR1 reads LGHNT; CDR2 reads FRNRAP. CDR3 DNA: TGTGCTAGTGGTTTGCCAAGACTAGCGGGAGACAACAATGAGCAGTTCTTC. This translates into CASGLPRLAGDNNEQFF.

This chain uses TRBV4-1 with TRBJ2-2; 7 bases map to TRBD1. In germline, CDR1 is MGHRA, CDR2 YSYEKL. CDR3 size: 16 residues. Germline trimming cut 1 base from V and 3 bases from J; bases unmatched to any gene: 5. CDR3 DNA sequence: TGCGCCAGCAGCCAAGGACAGGGTCCCGACACCGGGGAGCTGTTTTTT. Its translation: CASSQGQGPDTGELFF.

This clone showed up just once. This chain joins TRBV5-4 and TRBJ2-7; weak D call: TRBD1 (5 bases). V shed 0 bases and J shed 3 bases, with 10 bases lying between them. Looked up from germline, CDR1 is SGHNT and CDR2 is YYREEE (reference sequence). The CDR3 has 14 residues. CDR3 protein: CASSLARGNYEQYF. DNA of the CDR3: TGTGCCAGCAGCTTGGCTAGGGGCAACTACGAGCAGTACTTC.

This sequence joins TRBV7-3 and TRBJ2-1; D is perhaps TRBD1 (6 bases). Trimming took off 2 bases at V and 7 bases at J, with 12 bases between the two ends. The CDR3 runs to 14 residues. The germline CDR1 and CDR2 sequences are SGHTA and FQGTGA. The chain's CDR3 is CASSLRGGRNEQFF. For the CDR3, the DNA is TGTGCCAGCAGCTTACGAGGGGGTCGAAATGAGCAGTTCTTC.

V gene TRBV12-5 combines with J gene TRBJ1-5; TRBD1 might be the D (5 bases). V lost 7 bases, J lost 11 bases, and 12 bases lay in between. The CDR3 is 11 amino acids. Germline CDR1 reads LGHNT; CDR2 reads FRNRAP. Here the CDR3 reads CASASGGSQHF. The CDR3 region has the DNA TGTGCTAGTGCCTCCGGGGGATCCCAGCATTTT.

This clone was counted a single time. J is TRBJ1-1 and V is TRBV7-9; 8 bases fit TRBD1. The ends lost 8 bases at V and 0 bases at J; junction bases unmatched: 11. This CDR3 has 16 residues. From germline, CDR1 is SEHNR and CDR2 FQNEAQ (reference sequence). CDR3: CASAYGTGLLNTEAFF. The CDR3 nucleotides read TGTGCCAGCGCTTACGGGACAGGTCTTTTGAACACTGAAGCTTTCTTT.

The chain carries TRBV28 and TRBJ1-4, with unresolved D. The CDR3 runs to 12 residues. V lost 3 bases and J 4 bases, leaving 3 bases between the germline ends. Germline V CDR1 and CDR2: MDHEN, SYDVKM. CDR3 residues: CASSLSNEKLFF. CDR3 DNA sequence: TGTGCCAGCAGTTTGAGTAATGAAAAACTGTTTTTT.

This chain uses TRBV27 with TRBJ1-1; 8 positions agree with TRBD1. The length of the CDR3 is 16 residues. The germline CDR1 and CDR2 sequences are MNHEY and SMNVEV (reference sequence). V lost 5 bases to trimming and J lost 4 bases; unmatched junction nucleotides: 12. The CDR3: CASSPNGQGRGTEAFF. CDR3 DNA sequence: TGTGCCAGCAGTCCGAATGGACAGGGTAGAGGCACTGAAGCTTTCTTT.